The clone carrying this T cell receptor (beta chain) turned up a few times. The antigen is undetermined. The sample comes from a study of cytomegalovirus exposure and HLA in healthy donors. Regarding the study as a whole: In vitro checks showed that a few CMV-associated chains really do target CMV antigens. In a later analysis, the majority of CMV-associated beta chains seemingly showed HLA restriction.

Germline-derived CDR1 and CDR2 are SGHRS and YFSETQ. This CDR3 region has 14 residues. The V end was cut by 3 bases, the J end by 2 bases, with 11 bases between. It was with 60 Vbeta and 13 Jbeta primers that the PCR ran. TCRdb's table, derived via immunoSEQ multiplex PCR, lists solely in-frame clones and lacks some. The sample includes 150,000 or so clones, less than 75% of them seen just once. The sample consisted of PBMCs. The source is a girl aged 5-17 years in good health and CMV-seronegative. The chain carries TRBV5-1 and TRBJ2-5; D not resolved. CDR3: CASSSARPQETQYF. CDR3 DNA sequence: TGCGCCAGCAGCTCTGCTAGGCCTCAAGAGACCCAGTACTTC.